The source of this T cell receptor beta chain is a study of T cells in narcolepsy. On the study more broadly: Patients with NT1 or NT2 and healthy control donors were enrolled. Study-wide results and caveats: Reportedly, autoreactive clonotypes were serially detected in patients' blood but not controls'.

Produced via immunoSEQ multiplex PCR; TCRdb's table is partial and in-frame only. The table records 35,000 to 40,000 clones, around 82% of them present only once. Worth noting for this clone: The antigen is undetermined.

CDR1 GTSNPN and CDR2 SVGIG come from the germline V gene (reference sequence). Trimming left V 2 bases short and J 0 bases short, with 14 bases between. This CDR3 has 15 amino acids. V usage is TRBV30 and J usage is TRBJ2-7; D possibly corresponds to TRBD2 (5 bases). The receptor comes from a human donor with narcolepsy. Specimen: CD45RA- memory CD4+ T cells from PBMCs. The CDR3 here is CAWSRRGPLSYEQYF. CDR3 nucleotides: TGTGCCTGGAGTCGCCGGGGTCCCCTCTCCTACGAGCAGTACTTC.